Following are 20 T cell receptor beta chains from one sample sequenced in a study of vaccination effects on CD4 cells after COVID-19 (dated by TCRdb to the early 2020s). The ViraFEST assay stimulated PBMC with viral peptide pools and then used TCR sequencing to identify antigen-specific CD4+ T cell clonotypes by expansion. After about 10 days of culture, CD4+ T cells were isolated with the EasySep CD4+ T cell isolation kit. Each participant got two doses of an mRNA SARS-CoV-2 vaccine, either BNT162b2 or mRNA-1273. No antigen is known for these receptors. To prepare the library, the immunoSEQ multiplex PCR assay was applied. Held by TCRdb, this immuneACCESS table contains in-frame sequences only and omits some clones. Under half of the omission traces to an unresolved V gene where checked; the cause of the rest is unknown. For this sample the table gives about 22,000 clones, of which 69% were detected only once. About 8% of the sample rests with the top ten.

Sequenced material: CD4+ T cells from PBMCs cultured with SARS-CoV-2 spike peptides, taken after COVID-19 vaccination. The sample's cell subset or site label is to be understood as: SARS-CoV-2 spike overlapping peptide pool stimulation. These receptors came from a human donor who received a COVID-19 vaccine.

The DNA of the CDR3 is TGTGCCAGCAGCTTTAGCGGGAAGACCCAGTACTTC. It codes for CASSFSGKTQYF. The V gene is TRBV7-2, the J gene TRBJ2-5; 8 nucleotides match TRBD2. The CDR3 spans 12 residues. V gave up 3 bases and J gave up 6 bases; unmatched junction bases: 0. The germline CDR1 and CDR2 sequences are SGHTA and FQGNSA.

V usage is TRBV7-8 and J usage is TRBJ1-4; maybe TRBD1 (6 bases). The ends were cut back, 8 bases at V and 8 bases at J, with 18 bases in the middle. CDR3 length equals 14 residues. In germline, CDR1 is SGHVS, CDR2 FQNEAQ. The CDR3 loop reads CASRKRDKKEKLFF. As DNA, the CDR3 is TGTGCCAGCCGGAAAAGGGACAAAAAAGAAAAACTGTTTTTT.

A single count supports this clone. The CDR3 DNA sequence: TGTGCCAGCACCACAGGGGGGTTAGGCTACACCTTC. Translation gives CASTTGGLGYTF. The J gene is TRBJ1-2, the V gene TRBV6-5; 8 bases line up with TRBD1. Germline V CDR1 and CDR2: MNHEY, SVGAGI. This CDR3 has 12 residues. Trimming removed 7 bases from V and 8 bases from J; junction bases left unmatched: 6.

In this sample, this clone turned up a few times. The chain recombines TRBV7-2 with TRBJ1-5; D is perhaps TRBD1 (5 bases). CDR3 length: 16 amino acids. With 1 base removed from V and 0 bases from J, the gap between germline ends came to 10 bases. Germline CDR1 SGHTA, CDR2 FQGNSA. CDR3 in DNA: TGTGCCAGCAGCTTAGTGGGGGTCAGTAGCAATCAGCCCCAGCATTTT. Amino acid sequence: CASSLVGVSSNQPQHF.

This clone was picked up a small number of times. CDR3 amino acids: CASSLARGARNTEAFF. CDR3 sequence (DNA): TGCGCCAGCAGCCTGGCGAGGGGGGCGAGGAACACTGAAGCTTTCTTT. V gene TRBV5-1 combines with J gene TRBJ1-1, with D perhaps TRBD1 (6 bases). CDR3 length equals 16 residues. V gave up 4 bases and J gave up 1 base, with 17 bases separating them. CDR1 and CDR2 from the germline V gene are SGHRS and YFSETQ. The whole variable domain, filled in from reference TRBV5-1 and TRBJ1-1, reads KAGVTQTPRYLIKTRGQQVTLSCSPISGHRSVSWYQQTPGQGLQFLFEYFSETQRNKGNFPGRFSGRQFSNSRSEMNVSTLELGDSALYLCASSLARGARNTEAFFGQGTRLTVV.

Comment on this clone: Other DNA sequences within the sample encode an identical CDR3. V and J are TRBV12-3 or TRBV12-4 and TRBJ1-1; no firm D call. This CDR3 comprises 12 residues. V lost 3 bases, J lost 1 base, and 3 bases lay in between. The CDR3 DNA is TGTGCCAGCAGTTTTTGGAACACTGAAGCTTTCTTT. It is translated as CASSFWNTEAFF.

The chain recombines TRBV18 with TRBJ1-5, with TRBD1 matching 9 bases. The CDR3 sequence is 15 residues long. The germline gives CDR1 KGHSH, CDR2 LQKENI. The junction had 8 bases not matched to a gene; V was cut back by 4 bases and J by 7 bases. Here the CDR3 reads CASSQSQGAGQPQHF. Written as DNA, the CDR3 is TGTGCCAGCTCACAATCACAGGGGGCGGGCCAGCCCCAGCATTTT. Combining the CDR3 with reference TRBV18 and TRBJ1-5 gives the whole variable domain NAGVMQNPRHLVRRRGQEARLRCSPMKGHSHVYWYRQLPEEGLKFMVYLQKENIIDESGMPKERFSAEFPKEGPSILRIQQVVRGDSAAYFCASSQSQGAGQPQHFGDGTRLSIL.

The rearrangement links TRBV7-2 to TRBJ2-7; D call uncertain. Deletions cut 1 base from V and 2 bases from J, with 9 bases between. The germline CDR1 and CDR2 sequences are SGHTA and FQGNSA. This CDR3 spans 14 amino acids. This CDR3 is CASSLVAGTYEQYF. The CDR3 nucleotides are TGTGCCAGCAGCTTAGTAGCAGGTACCTACGAGCAGTACTTC.

The rearrangement uses TRBV5-1 and TRBJ2-1; 8 positions match TRBD2. The CDR3 runs to 17 residues. Germline V gives CDR1 SGHRS, CDR2 YFSETQ. Unmatched junction bases numbered 8, after V lost 1 base and J lost 2 bases. The CDR3 sequence is CASSLRSGRDTYNEQFF. The CDR3 DNA follows: TGCGCCAGCAGCTTGAGGTCCGGGAGGGACACCTACAATGAGCAGTTCTTC.

The chain combines TRBV19 with TRBJ2-2; a possible D gene is TRBD1 (6 bases). The CDR3 sequence is 14 residues long. The germline gives CDR1 LNHDA, CDR2 SQIVND (reference sequence). V shed 4 bases and J shed 7 bases, with 13 bases lying between them. The CDR3 region is CASSTTGLGGELFF. The CDR3 DNA follows: TGTGCCAGTAGTACTACAGGGTTGGGCGGGGAGCTGTTTTTT. Using reference TRBV19 and TRBJ2-2 for the parts outside the CDR3, the full variable domain is DGGITQSPKYLFRKEGQNVTLSCEQNLNHDAMYWYRQDPGQGLRLIYYSQIVNDFQKGDIAEGYSVSREKKESFPLTVTSAQKNPTAFYLCASSTTGLGGELFFGEGSRLTVL.

This clone occurred a few times. For the CDR3, the DNA is TGCGCCAGCAACCGGGACAGGGGAGAAACAGAGACCCAGTACTTC. Translation gives CASNRDRGETETQYF. This rearrangement joins TRBV10-1 to TRBJ2-5; 10 positions match TRBD1. The V gene end was trimmed by 7 bases and the J gene end by 4 bases; junction bases not matched to a gene: 9. Germline CDR1 is WNHNN and CDR2 is SYGVQD (reference sequence). This CDR3 is 15 amino acids long.

V and J are TRBV7-9 and TRBJ2-3; D unresolved. V was trimmed by 5 bases and J by 5 bases, leaving 20 bases between them. Germline V gene lookup returns CDR1 SEHNR and CDR2 FQNEAQ (reference sequence). The CDR3 runs 16 residues. CDR3 in amino acids: CASSALRPRTRDTQYF. CDR3 coding DNA: TGTGCCAGCAGCGCTTTACGGCCTAGGACCCGAGATACGCAGTATTTT.

This clone has a handful of counts. V usage is TRBV23-1 and J usage is TRBJ2-7; TRBD1 agrees at 8 bases. TRBV23-1 is labeled an ORF, and its function is uncertain. Unmatched junction bases numbered 4, after V lost 1 base and J lost 2 bases. The CDR3 has 15 residues. The CDR3 is CASSQWDRSTYEQYF. As DNA, the CDR3 is TGCGCCAGCAGTCAATGGGACAGGTCGACCTACGAGCAGTACTTC.

This rearrangement joins TRBV7-2 to TRBJ2-1; 8 nucleotides match TRBD2. Unmatched junction bases numbered 9, after V lost 8 bases and J lost 6 bases. The CDR3 is 14 amino acids. Germline V gene lookup returns CDR1 SGHTA and CDR2 FQGNSA. The CDR3 protein is CASSPGLVFNEQFF. CDR3 DNA: TGTGCCAGCTCCCCGGGACTAGTATTCAATGAGCAGTTCTTC.

CDR3: CASSEGFTEQYF. Written as DNA, the CDR3 is TGTGCCAGCAGTGAAGGGTTCACCGAGCAGTACTTC. The V call is TRBV2, the J call TRBJ2-7; unclear D gene. The CDR3 covers 12 residues. V was shortened by 1 base and J by 6 bases, with 7 bases between the two germline ends. From germline, CDR1 is SNHLY and CDR2 FYNNEI.

This CDR3 is CASSYSKIAVYNEQFF. CDR3 nucleotides: TGTGCCAGCAGTTACTCGAAAATAGCGGTCTACAATGAGCAGTTCTTC. The rearrangement uses TRBV6-5 and TRBJ2-1, with D maybe TRBD2 (6 bases). The CDR3 is 16 residues long. The germline V gene has CDR1 MNHEY and CDR2 SVGAGI. V was shortened by 0 bases and J by 3 bases, with 12 bases between the two germline ends.

This clone was seen just once. V is TRBV7-4 and J is TRBJ2-4; no clear D gene. Germline V CDR1 and CDR2: SGHVT, SQSDAQ. The V end lost 9 bases, the J end lost 10 bases, and 10 bases lay between the germline ends. The CDR3 extends over 10 amino acids. The CDR3 protein is CASDGTIQYF. The CDR3 nucleotides are TGTGCCAGTGACGGTACTATTCAGTACTTC.

The sample holds a few counts of this clone. CDR3 sequence reads: CASSLSIGRAYNYGYTF. CDR3 nucleotide sequence: TGTGCCAGCAGTTTATCGATCGGCAGGGCCTACAACTATGGCTACACCTTC. The rearrangement joins TRBV27 to TRBJ1-2; the D gene is possibly TRBD1 (5 bases). The CDR3 extends over 17 amino acids. The germline V gene has CDR1 MNHEY and CDR2 SMNVEV (reference sequence). Trimming removed 0 bases from V and 2 bases from J, with 16 bases in between.

The chain has TRBV29-1 and TRBJ1-2, with 9 bases fitting TRBD1. J was trimmed by 4 bases and V by 4 bases; bases with no gene match: 1. The CDR3 spans 12 residues. Germline CDR1 is SQVTM and CDR2 is ANQGSEA. The CDR3 here is CSVAGQGYGYTF. The CDR3 nucleotides read TGCAGCGTTGCGGGACAGGGCTATGGCTACACCTTC. Drawing the rest from reference TRBV29-1 and TRBJ1-2, the complete variable domain is SAVISQKPSRDICQRGTSLTIQCQVDSQVTMMFWYRQQPGQSLTLIATANQGSEATYESGFVIDKFPISRPNLTFSTLTVSNMSPEDSSIYLCSVAGQGYGYTFGSGTRLTVV.

The chain recombines TRBV7-2 with TRBJ1-5; the D gene is possibly TRBD1 (5 bases). With 4 bases removed from V and 5 bases from J, the gap between germline ends came to 9 bases. This CDR3 has 13 residues. Germline V gene lookup returns CDR1 SGHTA and CDR2 FQGNSA. CDR3 DNA: TGTGCCAGCAGCTATGACAGCTATCAGCCCCAGCATTTT. Its protein product is CASSYDSYQPQHF.